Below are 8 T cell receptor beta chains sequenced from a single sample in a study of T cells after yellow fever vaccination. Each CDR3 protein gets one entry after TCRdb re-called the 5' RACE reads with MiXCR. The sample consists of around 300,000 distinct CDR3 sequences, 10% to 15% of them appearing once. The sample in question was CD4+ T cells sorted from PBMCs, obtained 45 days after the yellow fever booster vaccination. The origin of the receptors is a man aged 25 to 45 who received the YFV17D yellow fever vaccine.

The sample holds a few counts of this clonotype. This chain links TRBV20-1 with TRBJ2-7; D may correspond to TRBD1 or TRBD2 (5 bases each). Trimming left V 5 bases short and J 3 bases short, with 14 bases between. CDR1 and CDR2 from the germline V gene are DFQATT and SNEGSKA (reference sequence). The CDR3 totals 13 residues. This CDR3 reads CSAGPGTLYEQYF. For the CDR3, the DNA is TGCAGTGCTGGCCCCGGGACCCTCTACGAGCAGTACTTC.

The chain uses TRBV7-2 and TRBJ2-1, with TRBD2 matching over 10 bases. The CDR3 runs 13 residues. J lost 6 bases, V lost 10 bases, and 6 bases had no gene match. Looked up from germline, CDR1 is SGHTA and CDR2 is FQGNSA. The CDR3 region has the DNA TGTGCCAATAGCGGGAGGCGGGGCAATGAGCAGTTCTTC. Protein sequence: CANSGRRGNEQFF.

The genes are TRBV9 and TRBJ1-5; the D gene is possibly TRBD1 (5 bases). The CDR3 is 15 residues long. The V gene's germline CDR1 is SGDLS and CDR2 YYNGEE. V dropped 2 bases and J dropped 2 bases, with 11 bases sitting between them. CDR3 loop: CASSVSGGRNQPQHF. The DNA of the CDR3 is TGTGCCAGCAGCGTTAGTGGGGGTCGCAATCAGCCCCAGCATTTT. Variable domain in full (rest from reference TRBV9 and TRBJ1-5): DSGVTQTPKHLITATGQRVTLRCSPRSGDLSVYWYQQSLDQGLQFLIQYYNGEERAKGNILERFSAQQFPDLHSELNLSSLELGDSALYFCASSVSGGRNQPQHFGDGTRLSIL.

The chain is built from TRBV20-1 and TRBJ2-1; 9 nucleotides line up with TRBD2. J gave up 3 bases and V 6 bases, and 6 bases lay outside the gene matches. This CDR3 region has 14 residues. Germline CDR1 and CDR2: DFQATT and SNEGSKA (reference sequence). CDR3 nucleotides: TGCAGTGCGCCTCTAGCGGGACACTACAATGAGCAGTTCTTC. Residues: CSAPLAGHYNEQFF.

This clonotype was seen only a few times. CDR3 DNA: TGTGCCAGCAGCTTAAATATCGGAACCTACAATGAGCAGTTCTTC. It encodes CASSLNIGTYNEQFF. The chain combines TRBV7-2 with TRBJ2-1, with D uncertain. This CDR3 is 15 amino acids long. Germline-derived CDR1 and CDR2 are SGHTA and FQGNSA. V was pared by 2 bases and J by 2 bases, with 10 bases between.

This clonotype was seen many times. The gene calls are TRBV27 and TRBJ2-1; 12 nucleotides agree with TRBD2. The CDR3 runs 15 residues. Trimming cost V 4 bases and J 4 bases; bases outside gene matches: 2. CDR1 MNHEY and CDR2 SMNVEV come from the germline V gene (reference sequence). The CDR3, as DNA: TGTGCCAGCAGTTCAGGACTAGCGGGATACAATGAGCAGTTCTTC. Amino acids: CASSSGLAGYNEQFF.

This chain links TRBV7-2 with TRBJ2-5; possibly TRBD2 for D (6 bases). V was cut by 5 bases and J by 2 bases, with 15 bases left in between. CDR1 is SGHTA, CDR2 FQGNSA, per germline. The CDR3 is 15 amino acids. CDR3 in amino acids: CASSRFRTTQETQYF. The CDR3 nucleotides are TGTGCCAGCAGCCGCTTTCGGACTACACAAGAGACCCAGTACTTC.

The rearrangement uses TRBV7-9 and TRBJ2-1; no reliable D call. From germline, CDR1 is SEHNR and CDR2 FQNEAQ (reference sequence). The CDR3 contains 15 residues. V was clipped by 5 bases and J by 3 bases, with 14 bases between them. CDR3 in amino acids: CASSRDRGGYNEQFF. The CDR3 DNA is TGTGCCAGCAGCCGCGACCGAGGCGGCTACAATGAGCAGTTCTTC.